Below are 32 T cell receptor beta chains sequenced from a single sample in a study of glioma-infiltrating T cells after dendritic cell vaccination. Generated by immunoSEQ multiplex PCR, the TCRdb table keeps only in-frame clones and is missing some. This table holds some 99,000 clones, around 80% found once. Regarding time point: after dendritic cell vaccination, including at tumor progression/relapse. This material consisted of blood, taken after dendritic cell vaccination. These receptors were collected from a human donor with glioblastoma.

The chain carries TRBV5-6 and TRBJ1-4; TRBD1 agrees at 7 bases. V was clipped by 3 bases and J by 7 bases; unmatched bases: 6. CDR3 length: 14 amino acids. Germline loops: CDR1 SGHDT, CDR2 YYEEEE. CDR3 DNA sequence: TGTGCCAGCAGCTCGACAGGGATCGGTGAAAAACTGTTTTTT. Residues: CASSSTGIGEKLFF.

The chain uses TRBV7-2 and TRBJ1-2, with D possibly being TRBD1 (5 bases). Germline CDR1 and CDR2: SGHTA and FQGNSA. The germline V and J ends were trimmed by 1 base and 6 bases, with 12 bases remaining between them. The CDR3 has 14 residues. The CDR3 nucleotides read TGTGCCAGCAGCTTAGATCAGGGTGTGAATGGCTACACCTTC. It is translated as CASSLDQGVNGYTF.

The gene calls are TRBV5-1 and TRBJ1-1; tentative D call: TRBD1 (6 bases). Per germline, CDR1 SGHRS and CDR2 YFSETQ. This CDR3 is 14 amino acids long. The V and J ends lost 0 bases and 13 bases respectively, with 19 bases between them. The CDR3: CASSLGGHNDNGFF. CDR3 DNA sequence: TGCGCCAGCAGCTTGGGGGGGCATAACGACAACGGTTTCTTT.

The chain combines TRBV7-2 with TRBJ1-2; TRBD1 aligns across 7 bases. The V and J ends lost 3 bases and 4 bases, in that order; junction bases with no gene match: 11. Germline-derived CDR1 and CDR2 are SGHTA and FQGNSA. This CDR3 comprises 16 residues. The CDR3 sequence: CASSFSTGTEVYGYTF. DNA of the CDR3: TGTGCCAGCAGCTTCTCGACCGGGACAGAGGTCTATGGCTACACCTTC.

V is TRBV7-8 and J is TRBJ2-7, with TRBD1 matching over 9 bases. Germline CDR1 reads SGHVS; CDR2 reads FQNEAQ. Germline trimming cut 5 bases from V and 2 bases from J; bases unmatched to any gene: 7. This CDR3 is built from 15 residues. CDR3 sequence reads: CASSPAGTGPYEQYF. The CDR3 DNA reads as TGTGCCAGCAGCCCAGCCGGGACAGGGCCCTACGAGCAGTACTTC.

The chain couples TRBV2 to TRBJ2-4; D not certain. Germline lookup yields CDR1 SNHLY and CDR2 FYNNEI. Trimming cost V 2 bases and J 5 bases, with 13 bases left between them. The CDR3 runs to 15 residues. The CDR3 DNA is TGTGCCAGCAGTGAATTAGTTCTCTACCAAAACATTCAGTACTTC. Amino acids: CASSELVLYQNIQYF.

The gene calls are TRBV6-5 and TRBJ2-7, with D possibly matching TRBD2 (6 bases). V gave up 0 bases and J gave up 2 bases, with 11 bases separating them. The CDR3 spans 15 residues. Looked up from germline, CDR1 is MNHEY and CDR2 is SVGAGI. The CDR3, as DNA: TGTGCCAGCAGTTACTCTGGACTAACCGCCTACGAGCAGTACTTC. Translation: CASSYSGLTAYEQYF.

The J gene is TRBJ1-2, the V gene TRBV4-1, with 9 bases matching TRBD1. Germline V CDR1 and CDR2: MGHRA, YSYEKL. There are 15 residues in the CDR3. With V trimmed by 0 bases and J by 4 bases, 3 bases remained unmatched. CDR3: CASSQEEGQGYGYTF. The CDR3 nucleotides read TGCGCCAGCAGCCAAGAAGAGGGACAGGGCTATGGCTACACCTTC.

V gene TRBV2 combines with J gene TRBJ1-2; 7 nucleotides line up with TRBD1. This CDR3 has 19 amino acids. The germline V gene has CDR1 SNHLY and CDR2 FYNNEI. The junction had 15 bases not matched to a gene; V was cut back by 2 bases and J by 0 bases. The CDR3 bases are TGTGCCAGCAGTGAAATCCCTACAGGGACAGCACAGTCTAACTATGGCTACACCTTC. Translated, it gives CASSEIPTGTAQSNYGYTF.

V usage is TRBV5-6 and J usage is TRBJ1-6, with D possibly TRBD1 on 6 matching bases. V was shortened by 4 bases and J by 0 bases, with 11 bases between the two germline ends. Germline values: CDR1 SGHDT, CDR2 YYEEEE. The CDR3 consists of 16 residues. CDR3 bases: TGTGCCAGCAGCAGGACAGTCAGCTCCTATAATTCACCCCTCCACTTT. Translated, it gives CASSRTVSSYNSPLHF. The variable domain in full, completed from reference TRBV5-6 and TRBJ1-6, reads DAGVTQSPTHLIKTRGQQVTLRCSPKSGHDTVSWYQQALGQGPQFIFQYYEEEERQRGNFPDRFSGHQFPNYSSELNVNALLLGDSALYLCASSRTVSSYNSPLHFGNGTRLTVT.

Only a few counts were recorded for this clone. The CDR3 nucleotides are TGTGCCAGCAGGACTAGCGGGGGCTACAATGAGCAGTTCTTC. The encoded protein is CASRTSGGYNEQFF. V and J are TRBV25-1 and TRBJ2-1; TRBD2 matches at 12 bases. Germline V gene sequence: CDR1 MGHDK, CDR2 SYGVNS. The CDR3 is 14 residues long. V gave up 6 bases and J gave up 3 bases; unmatched junction bases: 0. Filled out from reference TRBV25-1 and TRBJ2-1, the complete variable domain reads EADIYQTPRYLVIGTGKKITLECSQTMGHDKMYWYQQDPGMELHLIHYSYGVNSTEKGDLSSESTVSRIRTEHFPLTLESARPSHTSQYLCASRTSGGYNEQFFGPGTRLTVL.

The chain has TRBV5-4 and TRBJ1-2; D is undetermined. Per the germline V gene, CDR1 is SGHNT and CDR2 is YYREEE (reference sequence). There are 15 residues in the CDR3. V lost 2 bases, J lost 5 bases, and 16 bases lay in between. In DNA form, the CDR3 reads TGTGCCAGCAGCTTTGGGCAGCCCGGTGGATATGGCTACACCTTC. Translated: CASSFGQPGGYGYTF.

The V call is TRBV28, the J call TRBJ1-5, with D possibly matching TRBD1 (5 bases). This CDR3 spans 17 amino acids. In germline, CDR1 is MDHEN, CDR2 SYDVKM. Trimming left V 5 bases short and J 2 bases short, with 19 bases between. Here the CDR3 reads CASSLLVGQGGNQPQHF. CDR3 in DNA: TGTGCCAGCAGTCTCCTGGTGGGTCAGGGCGGCAATCAGCCCCAGCATTTT.

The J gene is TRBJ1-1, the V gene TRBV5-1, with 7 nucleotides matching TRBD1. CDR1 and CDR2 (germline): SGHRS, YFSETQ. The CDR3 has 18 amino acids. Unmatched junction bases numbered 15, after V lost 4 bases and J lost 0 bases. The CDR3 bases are TGCGCCAGCAGCGTGGCCAAGGGGGCTAAGGGCGTGAACACTGAAGCTTTCTTT. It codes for CASSVAKGAKGVNTEAFF.

CDR3 in amino acids: CASRGEYSNQPQHF. CDR3 nucleotide sequence: TGTGCCAGTAGGGGAGAATACAGCAATCAGCCCCAGCATTTT. This chain links TRBV19 with TRBJ1-5; D call uncertain. The CDR3 has 14 amino acids. Trimming cost V 6 bases and J 1 base, with 10 bases left between them. Per germline, CDR1 LNHDA and CDR2 SQIVND (reference sequence).

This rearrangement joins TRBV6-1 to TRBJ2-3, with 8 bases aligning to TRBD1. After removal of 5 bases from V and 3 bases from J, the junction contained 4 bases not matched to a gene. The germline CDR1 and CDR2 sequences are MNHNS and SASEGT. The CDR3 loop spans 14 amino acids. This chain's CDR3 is CASSWDRRTDTQYF. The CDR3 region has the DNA TGTGCCAGCAGTTGGGACAGGAGAACAGATACGCAGTATTTT.

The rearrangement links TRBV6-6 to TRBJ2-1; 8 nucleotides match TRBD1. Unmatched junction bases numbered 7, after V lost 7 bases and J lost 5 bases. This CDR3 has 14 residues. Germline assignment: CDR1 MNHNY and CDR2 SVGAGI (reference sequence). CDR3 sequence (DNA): TGTGCCAGCACCTCGGACAGGGACCACAATGAGCAGTTCTTC. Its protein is CASTSDRDHNEQFF.

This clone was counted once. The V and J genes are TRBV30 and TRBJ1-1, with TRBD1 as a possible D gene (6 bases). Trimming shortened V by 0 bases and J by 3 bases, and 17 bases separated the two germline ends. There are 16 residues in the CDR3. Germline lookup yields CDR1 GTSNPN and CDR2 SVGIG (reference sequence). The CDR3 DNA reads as TGTGCCTGGAGTGTAATCCACAGGGTGGCGGACACTGAAGCTTTCTTT. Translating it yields CAWSVIHRVADTEAFF.

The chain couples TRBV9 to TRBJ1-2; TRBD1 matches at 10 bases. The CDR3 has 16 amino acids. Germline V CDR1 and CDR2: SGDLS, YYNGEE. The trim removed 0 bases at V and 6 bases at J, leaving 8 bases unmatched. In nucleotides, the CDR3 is TGTGCCAGCAGCGTAGATGGGGACAGGGGAATCGATGGCTACACCTTC. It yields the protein CASSVDGDRGIDGYTF.

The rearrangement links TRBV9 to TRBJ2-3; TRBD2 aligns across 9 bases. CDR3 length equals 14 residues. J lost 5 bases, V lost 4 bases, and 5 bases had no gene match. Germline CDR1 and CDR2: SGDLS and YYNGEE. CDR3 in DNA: TGTGCCAGCAGCACGAGCGGGAGGCAAGATACGCAGTATTTT. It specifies CASSTSGRQDTQYF.

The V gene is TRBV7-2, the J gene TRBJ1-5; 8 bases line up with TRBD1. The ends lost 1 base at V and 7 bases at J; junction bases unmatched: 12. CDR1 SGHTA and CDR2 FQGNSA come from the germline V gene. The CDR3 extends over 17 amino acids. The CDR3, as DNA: TGTGCCAGCAGCTTAGTAGGGACAGGATCGAGCTTGCAGCCCCAGCATTTT. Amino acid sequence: CASSLVGTGSSLQPQHF.

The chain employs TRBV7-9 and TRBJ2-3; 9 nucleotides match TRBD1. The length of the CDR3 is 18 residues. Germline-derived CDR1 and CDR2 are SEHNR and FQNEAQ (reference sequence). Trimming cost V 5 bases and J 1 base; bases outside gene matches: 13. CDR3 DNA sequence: TGTGCCAGCAGCCCCCACCCGGGACAGGGTGTCCGCACAGATACGCAGTATTTT. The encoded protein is CASSPHPGQGVRTDTQYF.

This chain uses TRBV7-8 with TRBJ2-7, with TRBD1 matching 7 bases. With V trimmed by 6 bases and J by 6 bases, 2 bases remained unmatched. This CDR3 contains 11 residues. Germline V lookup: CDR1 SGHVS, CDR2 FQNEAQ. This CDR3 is CASSSGGEQYF. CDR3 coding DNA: TGTGCCAGCAGTTCAGGGGGCGAGCAGTACTTC.

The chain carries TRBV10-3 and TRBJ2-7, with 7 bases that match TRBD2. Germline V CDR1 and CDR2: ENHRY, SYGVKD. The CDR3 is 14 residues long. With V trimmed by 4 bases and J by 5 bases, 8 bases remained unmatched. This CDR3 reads CAISGVGGFNEQYF. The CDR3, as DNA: TGTGCCATCAGTGGGGTGGGAGGGTTCAACGAGCAGTACTTC.

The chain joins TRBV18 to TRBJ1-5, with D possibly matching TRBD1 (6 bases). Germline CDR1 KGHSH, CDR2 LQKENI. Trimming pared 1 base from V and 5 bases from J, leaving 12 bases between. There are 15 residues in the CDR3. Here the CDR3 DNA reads TGTGCCAGCTCACCACTATCGACAGGAGATCAGCCCCAGCATTTT. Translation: CASSPLSTGDQPQHF.

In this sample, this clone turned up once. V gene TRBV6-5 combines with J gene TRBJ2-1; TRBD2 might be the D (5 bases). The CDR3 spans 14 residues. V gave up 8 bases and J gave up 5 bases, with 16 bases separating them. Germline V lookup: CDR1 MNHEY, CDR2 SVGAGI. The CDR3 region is CASGMSSNHNEQFF. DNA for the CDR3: TGTGCCAGCGGGATGTCTAGCAATCACAATGAGCAGTTCTTC.

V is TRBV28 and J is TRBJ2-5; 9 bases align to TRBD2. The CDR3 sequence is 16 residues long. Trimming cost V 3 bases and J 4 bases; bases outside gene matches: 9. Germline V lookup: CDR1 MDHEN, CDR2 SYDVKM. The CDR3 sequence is CASSLWAAGGRETQYF. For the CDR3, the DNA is TGTGCCAGCAGTTTGTGGGCAGCGGGGGGCCGAGAGACCCAGTACTTC.

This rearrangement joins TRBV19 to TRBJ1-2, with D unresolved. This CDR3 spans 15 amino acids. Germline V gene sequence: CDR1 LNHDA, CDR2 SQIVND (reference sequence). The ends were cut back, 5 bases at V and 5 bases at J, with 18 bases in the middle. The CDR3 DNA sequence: TGTGCCAGTAGTTCGAGGAGTCCTTTAGGATATGGCTACACCTTC. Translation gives CASSSRSPLGYGYTF.

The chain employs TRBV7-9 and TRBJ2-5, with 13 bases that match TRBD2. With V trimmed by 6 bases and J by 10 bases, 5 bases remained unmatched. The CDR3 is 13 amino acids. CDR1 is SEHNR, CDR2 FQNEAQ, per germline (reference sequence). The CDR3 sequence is CASRPTSGGGQYF. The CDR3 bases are TGTGCCAGCAGACCCACTAGCGGGGGGGGCCAGTACTTC.

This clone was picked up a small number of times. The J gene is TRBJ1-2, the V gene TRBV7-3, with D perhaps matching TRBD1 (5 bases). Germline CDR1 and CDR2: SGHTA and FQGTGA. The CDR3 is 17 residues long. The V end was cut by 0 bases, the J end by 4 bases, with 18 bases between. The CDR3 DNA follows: TGTGCCAGCAGCTTAACCTGGGATCCCACAGGACCCTATGGCTACACCTTC. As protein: CASSLTWDPTGPYGYTF.

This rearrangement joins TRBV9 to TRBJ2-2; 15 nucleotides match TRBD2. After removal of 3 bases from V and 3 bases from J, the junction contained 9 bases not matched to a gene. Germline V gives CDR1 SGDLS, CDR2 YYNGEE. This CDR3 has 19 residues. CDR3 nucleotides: TGTGCCAGCAGCGCCCCCGGACTAGCGGGGGGGCAGGACACCGGGGAGCTGTTTTTT. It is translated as CASSAPGLAGGQDTGELFF.

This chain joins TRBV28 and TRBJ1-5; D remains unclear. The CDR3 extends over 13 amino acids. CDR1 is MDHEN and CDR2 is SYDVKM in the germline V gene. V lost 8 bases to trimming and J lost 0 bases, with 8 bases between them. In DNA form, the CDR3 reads TGTGCCAGCGGCGGTTATAGCAATCAGCCCCAGCATTTT. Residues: CASGGYSNQPQHF.